The source of this T cell receptor (beta chain) is a study of blood T cell repertoires in COVID-19. Study details: Spain, Italy and the United States supplied samples that represented acute and convalescent COVID-19. The analysed material was cDNA or gDNA that came from T cells, B-cell-depleted T cells, or PBMCs.

Cohort assignment relied on participant-reported clinical history. This clone was counted between two and nine times. Trimming took 2 bases from V and 9 from J, leaving 10 bases between them. Germline V gene lookup returns CDR1 LNHDA and CDR2 SQIVND (reference sequence). The CDR3 has 12 residues. Methods used by the authors: Nucleated cell number was recorded as an estimate derived from reference gene primer amplification. The repertoire was sequenced with immunoSEQ multiplex PCR; TCRdb's copy has only in-frame clones and lacks some. V and J calls and clone size are those listed in that table; D and trimming were worked out from the DNA. The data show about 230,000 clones, roughly nine tenths seen once.

This TCR was sampled from a woman younger than 45 with acute COVID-19. This chain joins TRBV19 and TRBJ1-2; D unclear. Source material: PBMCs or T cells enriched from blood (not recorded which). The CDR3 spells CASSIWRGSYTF. The CDR3 DNA is TGTGCCAGTAGTATATGGAGAGGGAGCTACACCTTC. The full variable domain, with the rest looked up from reference TRBV19 and TRBJ1-2, is DGGITQSPKYLFRKEGQNVTLSCEQNLNHDAMYWYRQDPGQGLRLIYYSQIVNDFQKGDIAEGYSVSREKKESFPLTVTSAQKNPTAFYLCASSIWRGSYTFGSGTRLTVV.